Following are 17 T cell receptor beta chains from one sample sequenced in a study of cytomegalovirus exposure and HLA in healthy donors (dated by TCRdb to the late 2010s). The receptor library was made with the immunoSEQ multiplex PCR assay. The multiplex PCR relied on a mix of 60 forward primers for TCR Vbeta segments and 13 reverse primers for TCR Jbeta segments. The clones in this table, taken by TCRdb from immuneACCESS, are in-frame only. Not every clone is retained; where verified, under half of the shortfall comes from an unresolved V gene, and the cause of the rest is unknown. Here the sample has about 200,000 clones; 65% to 85% occur a single time. 2.9% of the sample is held by the ten biggest clonotypes. Specimen: PBMCs. These receptors were collected from a woman aged 30 to 39 in good health and CMV-seronegative.

The J gene is TRBJ1-5, the V gene TRBV7-9; a weak D match, TRBD1 (6 bases). V was trimmed by 4 bases and J by 7 bases, leaving 14 bases between them. The V gene's germline CDR1 is SEHNR and CDR2 FQNEAQ (reference sequence). This CDR3 comprises 14 residues. CDR3 residues: CASSYTGLGQPQHF. The CDR3 nucleotides are TGTGCCAGCAGCTACACAGGGCTCGGCCAGCCCCAGCATTTT.

This clone was detected a few times. The V call is TRBV27, the J call TRBJ2-1; no clear D gene. Trimming took 4 bases from V and 0 from J, leaving 10 bases between them. In germline, CDR1 is MNHEY, CDR2 SMNVEV (reference sequence). The CDR3 contains 15 residues. CDR3 sequence: CASSSSLSSYNEQFF. The CDR3 DNA follows: TGTGCCAGCAGTTCCTCTCTGAGCTCCTACAATGAGCAGTTCTTC.

The chain uses TRBV5-1 and TRBJ2-7, with TRBD1 matching 9 bases. CDR3 size: 14 residues. J gave up 3 bases and V 1 base, and 2 bases lay outside the gene matches. CDR1 is SGHRS and CDR2 is YFSETQ in the germline V gene. The chain's CDR3 is CASSLRTGVYEQYF. As DNA, the CDR3 is TGCGCCAGCAGCTTGCGGACAGGGGTCTACGAGCAGTACTTC.

V gene TRBV6-5 combines with J gene TRBJ2-3; tentatively, D is TRBD2 (6 bases). The V and J ends lost 6 bases and 0 bases respectively, with 13 bases between them. CDR1 and CDR2 from the germline V gene are MNHEY and SVGAGI. This CDR3 has 15 amino acids. The CDR3 here is CASSWEGTSTDTQYF. CDR3 nucleotide sequence: TGTGCCAGCAGCTGGGAAGGGACTAGCACAGATACGCAGTATTTT.

The V and J genes are TRBV10-3 and TRBJ2-2, with 14 bases that match TRBD2. The CDR3 is 15 residues long. Trimming removed 4 bases from V and 6 bases from J; junction bases left unmatched: 1. In germline, CDR1 is ENHRY, CDR2 SYGVKD. The CDR3, as DNA: TGTGCCATCAGTGGACTAGCGGGAGGGCCCGGGGAGCTGTTTTTT. Residues: CAISGLAGGPGELFF.

CDR3 sequence (DNA): TGCGCCAGCAGCTCCCGGACAGGGCCCTACGAGCAGTACTTC. It is translated as CASSSRTGPYEQYF. The chain carries TRBV5-1 and TRBJ2-7, with 8 bases matching TRBD1. Unmatched junction bases numbered 4, after V lost 3 bases and J lost 2 bases. Per germline, CDR1 SGHRS and CDR2 YFSETQ. The CDR3 totals 14 residues.

The rearrangement links TRBV6-5 to TRBJ2-3, with TRBD2 matching over 7 bases. There are 15 residues in the CDR3. V dropped 6 bases and J dropped 0; count of bases not matched to a gene: 6. Germline V gene data show CDR1 as MNHEY and CDR2 as SVGAGI. For the CDR3, the DNA is TGTGCCAGCAGGAACAGCGGGGCTAGCACAGATACGCAGTATTTT. It encodes CASRNSGASTDTQYF.

The J gene is TRBJ2-6, the V gene TRBV30; 8 bases map to TRBD1. The CDR3 is made up of 17 amino acids. Per the germline V gene, CDR1 is GTSNPN and CDR2 is SVGIG (reference sequence). Trimming at V came to 2 bases and at J to 0 bases, leaving 6 bases not matched to a gene. The CDR3 bases are TGTGCCTGGAGTTTCTGGACAGGGAGCTCTGGGGCCAACGTCCTGACTTTC. As protein: CAWSFWTGSSGANVLTF.

Notes on this clone: One end of the junction does not line up with germline, which may come from a read error. The genes are TRBV7-7 and TRBJ2-7, with TRBD2 matching over 7 bases. The CDR3 sequence is 15 residues long. Germline V gene data show CDR1 as SSHAT and CDR2 as FNYEAQ (reference sequence). The CDR3 loop reads CASSLGSGRLSEQYF. As DNA, the CDR3 is TGTGCTAGCAGCTTAGGATCCGGGAGGTTGAGCGAGCAGTACTTC.

CDR3 DNA: TGTGCCAGCAGTTACACCGGGACAGGGGAGAACTATGGCTACACCTTC. It specifies CASSYTGTGENYGYTF. V and J are TRBV6-5 and TRBJ1-2, with 10 bases matching TRBD1. This CDR3 is built from 16 residues. Unmatched junction bases numbered 5, after V lost 2 bases and J lost 2 bases. Germline V gives CDR1 MNHEY, CDR2 SVGAGI.

This sequence joins TRBV25-1 and TRBJ2-5; D not resolved. Trimming removed 8 bases from V and 5 bases from J, with 15 bases in between. The V gene's germline CDR1 is MGHDK and CDR2 SYGVNS. The CDR3 loop spans 13 amino acids. The CDR3 DNA reads TGTGCCAGCTCCCGGCAGGCCGTGGAGACCCAGTACTTC. The encoded protein is CASSRQAVETQYF.

The chain has TRBV30 and TRBJ1-5; D not resolved. The CDR3 sequence is 13 residues long. V lost 1 base and J 3 bases, leaving 7 bases between the germline ends. The germline V gene encodes CDR1 GTSNPN and CDR2 SVGIG (reference sequence). CDR3 loop: CAWSGRANQPQHF. In DNA form, the CDR3 reads TGTGCCTGGAGTGGTCGCGCCAATCAGCCCCAGCATTTT.

V gene TRBV6-5 combines with J gene TRBJ1-1; perhaps TRBD1 as D (6 bases). Germline values: CDR1 MNHEY, CDR2 SVGAGI. V was clipped by 3 bases and J by 7 bases, with 12 bases between them. CDR3 size: 13 residues. The CDR3: CASSYAGDSEAFF. The CDR3 DNA reads as TGTGCCAGCAGTTATGCAGGGGATAGTGAAGCTTTCTTT.

This sequence joins TRBV13 and TRBJ1-2; 8 bases are shared with TRBD1. With V trimmed by 5 bases and J by 4 bases, 6 bases remained unmatched. This CDR3 is 14 amino acids long. From germline, CDR1 is PRHDT and CDR2 FYEKMQ (reference sequence). CDR3 amino acids: CASSDRGRSYGYTF. The CDR3 nucleotides read TGTGCCAGCAGCGACAGGGGCCGGAGCTATGGCTACACCTTC.

This clone was seen a handful of times. The rearrangement joins TRBV5-1 to TRBJ2-5; 13 nucleotides align to TRBD2. The ends lost 2 bases at V and 1 base at J; junction bases unmatched: 2. The germline V gene encodes CDR1 SGHRS and CDR2 YFSETQ. The CDR3 sequence is 16 residues long. CDR3 amino acids: CASSFGLAGAQETQYF. CDR3 sequence (DNA): TGCGCCAGCAGCTTTGGACTAGCGGGGGCCCAAGAGACCCAGTACTTC. Full variable domain (outside the CDR3, taken from reference TRBV5-1 and TRBJ2-5): KAGVTQTPRYLIKTRGQQVTLSCSPISGHRSVSWYQQTPGQGLQFLFEYFSETQRNKGNFPGRFSGRQFSNSRSEMNVSTLELGDSALYLCASSFGLAGAQETQYFGPGTRLLVL.

The CDR3 DNA reads TGTGCCAGCAGCTTAGCTCCCTCCTACGAGCAGTACTTC. This translates into CASSLAPSYEQYF. V gene TRBV11-3 combines with J gene TRBJ2-7; the D is unclear. The ends were cut back, 1 base at V and 0 bases at J, with 4 bases in the middle. Germline V gives CDR1 SGHNT, CDR2 YENEEA. This CDR3 contains 13 residues.

The chain uses TRBV19 and TRBJ2-3; the D gene is possibly TRBD2 (5 bases). Germline V gene lookup returns CDR1 LNHDA and CDR2 SQIVND (reference sequence). This CDR3 is 14 amino acids long. With 9 bases removed from V and 2 bases from J, the gap between germline ends came to 15 bases. CDR3 protein: CASTEGYLTDTQYF. The CDR3 bases are TGTGCCAGCACCGAGGGCTACCTCACAGATACGCAGTATTTT.